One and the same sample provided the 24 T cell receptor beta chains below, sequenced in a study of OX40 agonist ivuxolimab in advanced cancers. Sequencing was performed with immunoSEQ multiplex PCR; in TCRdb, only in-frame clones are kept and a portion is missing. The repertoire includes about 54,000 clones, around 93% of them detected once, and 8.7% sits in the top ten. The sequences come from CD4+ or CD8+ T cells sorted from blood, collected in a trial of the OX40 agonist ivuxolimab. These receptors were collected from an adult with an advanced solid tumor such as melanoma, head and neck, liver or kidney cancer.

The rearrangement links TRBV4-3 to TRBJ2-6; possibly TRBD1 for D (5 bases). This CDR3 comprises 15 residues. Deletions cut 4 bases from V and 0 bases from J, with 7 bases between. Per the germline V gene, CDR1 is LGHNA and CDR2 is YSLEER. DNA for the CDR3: TGCGCCAGCAGCCCCGACAGCTCTGGGGCCAACGTCCTGACTTTC. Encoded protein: CASSPDSSGANVLTF.

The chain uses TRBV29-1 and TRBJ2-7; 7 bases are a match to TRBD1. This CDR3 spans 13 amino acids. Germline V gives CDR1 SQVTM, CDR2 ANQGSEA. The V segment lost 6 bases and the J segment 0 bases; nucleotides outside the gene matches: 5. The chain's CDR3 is CSVEDRSSYEQYF. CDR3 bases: TGCAGCGTCGAGGACAGGAGCTCCTACGAGCAGTACTTC.

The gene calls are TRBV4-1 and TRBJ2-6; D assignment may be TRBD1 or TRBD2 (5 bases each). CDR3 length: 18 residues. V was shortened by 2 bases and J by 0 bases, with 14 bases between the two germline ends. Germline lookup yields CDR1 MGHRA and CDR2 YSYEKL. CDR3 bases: TGCGCCAGCAGCCAATACTCCGGGACGGGCTCTGGGGCCAACGTCCTGACTTTC. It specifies CASSQYSGTGSGANVLTF.

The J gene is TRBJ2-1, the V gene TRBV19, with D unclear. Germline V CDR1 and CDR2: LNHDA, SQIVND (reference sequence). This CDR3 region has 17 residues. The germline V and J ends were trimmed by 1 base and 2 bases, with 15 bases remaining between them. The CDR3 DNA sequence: TGTGCCAGTAGTATAGTTCCCAATGAATCACCCTACAATGAGCAGTTCTTC. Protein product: CASSIVPNESPYNEQFF.

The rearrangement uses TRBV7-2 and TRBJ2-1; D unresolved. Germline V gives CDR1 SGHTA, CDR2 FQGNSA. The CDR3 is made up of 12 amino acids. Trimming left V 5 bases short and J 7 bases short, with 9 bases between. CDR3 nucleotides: TGTGCCAGCAGCCCGTTAGGTAATGAGCAGTTCTTC. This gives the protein CASSPLGNEQFF.

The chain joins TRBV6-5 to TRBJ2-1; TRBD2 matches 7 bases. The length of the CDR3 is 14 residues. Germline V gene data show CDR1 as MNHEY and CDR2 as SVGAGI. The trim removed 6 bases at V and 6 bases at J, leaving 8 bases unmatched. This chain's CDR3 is CASSLLGGSNEQFF. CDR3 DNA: TGTGCCAGCAGCCTCTTGGGGGGGAGCAATGAGCAGTTCTTC.

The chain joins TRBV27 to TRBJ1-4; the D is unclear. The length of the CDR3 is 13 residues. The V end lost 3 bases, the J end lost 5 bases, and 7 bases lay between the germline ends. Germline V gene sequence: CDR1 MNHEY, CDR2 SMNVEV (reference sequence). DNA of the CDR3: TGTGCCAGCAGTTTCGGGTCCAATGAAAAACTGTTTTTT. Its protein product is CASSFGSNEKLFF.

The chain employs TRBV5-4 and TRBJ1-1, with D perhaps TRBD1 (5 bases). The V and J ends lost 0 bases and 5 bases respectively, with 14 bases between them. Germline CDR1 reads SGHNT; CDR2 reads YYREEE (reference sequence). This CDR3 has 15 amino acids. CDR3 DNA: TGTGCCAGCAGCTTGGACCCGGCGGGGGAAACTGAAGCTTTCTTT. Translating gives CASSLDPAGETEAFF. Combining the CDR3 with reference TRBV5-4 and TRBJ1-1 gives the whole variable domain ETGVTQSPTHLIKTRGQQVTLRCSSQSGHNTVSWYQQALGQGPQFIFQYYREEENGRGNFPPRFSGLQFPNYSSELNVNALELDDSALYLCASSLDPAGETEAFFGQGTRLTVV.

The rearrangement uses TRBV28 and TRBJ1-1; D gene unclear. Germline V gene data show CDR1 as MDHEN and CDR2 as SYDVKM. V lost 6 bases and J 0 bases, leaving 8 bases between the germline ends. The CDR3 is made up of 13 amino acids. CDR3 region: CASRVQMNTEAFF. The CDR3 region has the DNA TGTGCCAGCAGGGTACAGATGAACACTGAAGCTTTCTTT.

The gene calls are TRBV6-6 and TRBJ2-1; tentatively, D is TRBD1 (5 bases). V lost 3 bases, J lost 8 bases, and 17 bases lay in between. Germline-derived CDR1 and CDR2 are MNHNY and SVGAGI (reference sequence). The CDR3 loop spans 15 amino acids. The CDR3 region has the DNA TGTGCCAGCAGTTATAAGGGGCAGGTTGGCGATGAGCAGTTCTTC. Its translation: CASSYKGQVGDEQFF.

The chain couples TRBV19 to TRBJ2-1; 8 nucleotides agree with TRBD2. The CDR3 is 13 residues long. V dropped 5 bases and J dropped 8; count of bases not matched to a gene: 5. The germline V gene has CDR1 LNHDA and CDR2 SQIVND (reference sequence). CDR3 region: CASSSAGADEQFF. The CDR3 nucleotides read TGTGCCAGTAGTTCAGCGGGAGCGGATGAGCAGTTCTTC.

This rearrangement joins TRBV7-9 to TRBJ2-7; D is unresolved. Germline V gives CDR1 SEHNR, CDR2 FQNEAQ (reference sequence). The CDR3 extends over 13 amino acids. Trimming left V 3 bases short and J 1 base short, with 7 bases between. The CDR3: CASSFEGSYEQYF. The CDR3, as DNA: TGTGCCAGCAGCTTTGAAGGGTCCTACGAGCAGTACTTC.

The CDR3 reads CASSLGRPVEQYF. In nucleotides, the CDR3 is TGCGCCAGCAGCTTGGGGCGGCCGGTAGAGCAGTACTTC. This rearrangement joins TRBV5-1 to TRBJ2-7; D gene unclear. There are 13 residues in the CDR3. Germline values: CDR1 SGHRS, CDR2 YFSETQ. Trimming took off 0 bases at V and 7 bases at J, with 11 bases between the two ends.

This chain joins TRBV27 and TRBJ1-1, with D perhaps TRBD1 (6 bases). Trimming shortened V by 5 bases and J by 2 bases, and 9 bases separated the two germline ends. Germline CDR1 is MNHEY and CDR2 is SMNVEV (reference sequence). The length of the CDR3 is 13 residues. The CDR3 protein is CASSTGQNTEAFF. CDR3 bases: TGTGCCAGCAGTACGGGACAAAACACTGAAGCTTTCTTT.

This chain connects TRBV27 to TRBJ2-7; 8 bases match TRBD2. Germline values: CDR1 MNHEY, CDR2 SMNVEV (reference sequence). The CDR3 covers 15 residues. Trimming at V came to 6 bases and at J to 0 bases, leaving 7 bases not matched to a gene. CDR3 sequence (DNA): TGTGCCAGCAGGGATAGACTAGCGCGCTCCTACGAGCAGTACTTC. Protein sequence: CASRDRLARSYEQYF.

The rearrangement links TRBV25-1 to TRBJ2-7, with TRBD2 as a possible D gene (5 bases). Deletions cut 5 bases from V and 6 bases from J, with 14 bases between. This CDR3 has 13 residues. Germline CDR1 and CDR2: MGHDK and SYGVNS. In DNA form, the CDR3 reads TGTGCCAGCAGTCCGAACGAGGGCGGCGAGCAGTACTTC. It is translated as CASSPNEGGEQYF.

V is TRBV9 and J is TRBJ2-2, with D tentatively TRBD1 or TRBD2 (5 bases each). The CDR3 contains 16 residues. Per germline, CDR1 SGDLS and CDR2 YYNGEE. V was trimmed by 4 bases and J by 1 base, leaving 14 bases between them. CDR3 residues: CASSPPGQGNTGELFF. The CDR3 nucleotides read TGTGCCAGCAGCCCCCCGGGGCAGGGGAACACCGGGGAGCTGTTTTTT.

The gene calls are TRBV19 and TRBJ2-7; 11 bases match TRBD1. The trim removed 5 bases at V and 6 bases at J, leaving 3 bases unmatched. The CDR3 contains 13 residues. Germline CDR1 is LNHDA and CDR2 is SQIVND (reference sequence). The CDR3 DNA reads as TGTGCCAGTAGTCCGGGGACAGGGGGCGAGCAGTACTTC. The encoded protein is CASSPGTGGEQYF.

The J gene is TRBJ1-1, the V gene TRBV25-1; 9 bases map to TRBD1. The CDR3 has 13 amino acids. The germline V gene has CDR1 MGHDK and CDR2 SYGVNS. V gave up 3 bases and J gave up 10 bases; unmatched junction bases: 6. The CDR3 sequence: CASSETGGVGAFF. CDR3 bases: TGTGCCAGCAGTGAGACAGGGGGGGTGGGAGCTTTCTTT.

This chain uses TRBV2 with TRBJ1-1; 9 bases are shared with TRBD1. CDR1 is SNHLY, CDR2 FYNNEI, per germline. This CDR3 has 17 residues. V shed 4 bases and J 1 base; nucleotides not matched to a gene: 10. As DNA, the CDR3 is TGTGCCAGCAGTGTGTGGACAGGGGCGCTACAGAACACTGAAGCTTTCTTT. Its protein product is CASSVWTGALQNTEAFF. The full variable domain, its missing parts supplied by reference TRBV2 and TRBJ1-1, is EPEVTQTPSHQVTQMGQEVILRCVPISNHLYFYWYRQILGQKVEFLVSFYNNEISEKSEIFDDQFSVERPDGSNFTLKIRSTKLEDSAMYFCASSVWTGALQNTEAFFGQGTRLTVV.

The CDR3 DNA sequence: TGTGCCAGTAGTATAGGCACAGGGTCTGAAGCTTTCTTT. Translating gives CASSIGTGSEAFF. V usage is TRBV19 and J usage is TRBJ1-1, with D perhaps TRBD1 (6 bases). This CDR3 contains 13 residues. V lost 1 base and J 6 bases, leaving 9 bases between the germline ends. The germline CDR1 and CDR2 sequences are LNHDA and SQIVND (reference sequence).

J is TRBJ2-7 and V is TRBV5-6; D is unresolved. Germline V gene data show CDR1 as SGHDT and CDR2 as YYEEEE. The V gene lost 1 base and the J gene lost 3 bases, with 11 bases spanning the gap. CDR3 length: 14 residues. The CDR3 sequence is CASSLLPGGYEQYF. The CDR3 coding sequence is TGTGCCAGCAGCTTGTTGCCAGGTGGCTACGAGCAGTACTTC.

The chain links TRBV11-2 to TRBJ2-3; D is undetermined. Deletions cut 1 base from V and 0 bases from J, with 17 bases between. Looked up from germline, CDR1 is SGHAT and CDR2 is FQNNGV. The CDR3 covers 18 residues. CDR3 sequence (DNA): TGTGCCAGCAGCTTAGGATACCGGAGACCCCCTAGCACAGATACGCAGTATTTT. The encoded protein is CASSLGYRRPPSTDTQYF.

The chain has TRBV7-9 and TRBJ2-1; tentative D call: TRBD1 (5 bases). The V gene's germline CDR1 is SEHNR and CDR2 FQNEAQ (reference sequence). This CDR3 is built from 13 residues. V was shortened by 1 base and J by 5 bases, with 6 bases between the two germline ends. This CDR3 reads CASSLVGDNEQFF. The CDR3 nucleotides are TGTGCCAGCAGCTTAGTAGGGGACAATGAGCAGTTCTTC.